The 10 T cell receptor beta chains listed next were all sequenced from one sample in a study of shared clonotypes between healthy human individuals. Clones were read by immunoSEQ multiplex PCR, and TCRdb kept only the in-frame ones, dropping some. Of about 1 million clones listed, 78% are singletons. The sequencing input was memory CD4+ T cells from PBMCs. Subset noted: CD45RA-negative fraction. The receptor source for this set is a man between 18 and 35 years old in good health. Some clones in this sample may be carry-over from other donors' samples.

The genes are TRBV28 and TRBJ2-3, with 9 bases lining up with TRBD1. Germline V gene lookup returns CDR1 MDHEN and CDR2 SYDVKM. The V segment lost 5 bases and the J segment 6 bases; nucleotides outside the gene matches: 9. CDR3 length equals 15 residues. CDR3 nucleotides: TGTGCCAGCAGTACCCCCGGGACAGGGAAGGATACGCAGTATTTT. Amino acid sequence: CASSTPGTGKDTQYF.

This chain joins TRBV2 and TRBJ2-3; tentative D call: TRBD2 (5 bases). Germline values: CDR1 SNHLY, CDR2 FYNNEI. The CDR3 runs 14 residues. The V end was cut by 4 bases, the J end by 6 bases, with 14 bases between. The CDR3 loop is CASSASRIGDTQYF. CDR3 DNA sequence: TGTGCCAGCAGTGCTAGCCGGATTGGGGATACGCAGTATTTT. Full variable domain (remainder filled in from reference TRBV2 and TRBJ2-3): EPEVTQTPSHQVTQMGQEVILRCVPISNHLYFYWYRQILGQKVEFLVSFYNNEISEKSEIFDDQFSVERPDGSNFTLKIRSTKLEDSAMYFCASSASRIGDTQYFGPGTRLTVL.

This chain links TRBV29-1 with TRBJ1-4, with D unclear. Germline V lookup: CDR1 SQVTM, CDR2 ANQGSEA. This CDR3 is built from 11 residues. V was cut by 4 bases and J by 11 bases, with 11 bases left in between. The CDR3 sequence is CSVATRDKLFF. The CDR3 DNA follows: TGCAGCGTTGCTACCCGTGATAAACTGTTTTTT.

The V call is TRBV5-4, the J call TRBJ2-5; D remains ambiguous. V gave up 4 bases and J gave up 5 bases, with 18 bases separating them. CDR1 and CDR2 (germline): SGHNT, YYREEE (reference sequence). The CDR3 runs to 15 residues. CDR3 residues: CASSGELGMQETQYF. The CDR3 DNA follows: TGTGCCAGCAGCGGCGAGCTGGGGATGCAGGAGACCCAGTACTTC.

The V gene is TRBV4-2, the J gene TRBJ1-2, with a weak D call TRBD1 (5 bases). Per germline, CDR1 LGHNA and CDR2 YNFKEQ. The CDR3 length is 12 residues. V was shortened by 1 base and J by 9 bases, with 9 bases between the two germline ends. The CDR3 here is CASSQAGGSYTF. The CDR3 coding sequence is TGTGCCAGCAGCCAAGCGGGGGGTAGCTACACCTTC.

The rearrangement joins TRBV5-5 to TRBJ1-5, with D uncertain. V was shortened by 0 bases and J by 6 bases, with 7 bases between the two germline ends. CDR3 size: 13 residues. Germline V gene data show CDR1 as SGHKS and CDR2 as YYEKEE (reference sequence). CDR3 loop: CASSLVLRQPQHF. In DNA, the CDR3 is TGTGCCAGCAGCTTGGTCCTGCGTCAGCCCCAGCATTTT.

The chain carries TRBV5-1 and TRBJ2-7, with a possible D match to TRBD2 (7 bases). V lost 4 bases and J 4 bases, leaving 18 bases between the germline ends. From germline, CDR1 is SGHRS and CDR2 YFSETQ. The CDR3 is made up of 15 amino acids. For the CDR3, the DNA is TGCGCCAGCAGCCTGGGGGCTAGCGGTTATTACGAGCAGTACTTC. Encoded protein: CASSLGASGYYEQYF.

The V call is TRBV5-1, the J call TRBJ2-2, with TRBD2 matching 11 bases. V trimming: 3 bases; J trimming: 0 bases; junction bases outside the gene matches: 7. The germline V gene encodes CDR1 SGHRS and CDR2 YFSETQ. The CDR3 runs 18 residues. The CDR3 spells CASSYQGLAGANTGELFF. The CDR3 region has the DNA TGCGCCAGCAGCTATCAAGGACTAGCGGGCGCGAACACCGGGGAGCTGTTTTTT. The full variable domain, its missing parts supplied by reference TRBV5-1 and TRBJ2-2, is KAGVTQTPRYLIKTRGQQVTLSCSPISGHRSVSWYQQTPGQGLQFLFEYFSETQRNKGNFPGRFSGRQFSNSRSEMNVSTLELGDSALYLCASSYQGLAGANTGELFFGEGSRLTVL.

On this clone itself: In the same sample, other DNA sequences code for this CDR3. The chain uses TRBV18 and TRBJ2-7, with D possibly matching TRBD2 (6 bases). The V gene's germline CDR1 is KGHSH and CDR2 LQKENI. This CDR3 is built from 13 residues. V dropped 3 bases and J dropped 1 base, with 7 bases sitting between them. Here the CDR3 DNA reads TGTGCCAGCTCACCTAGCGGTTCCTACGAGCAGTACTTC. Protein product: CASSPSGSYEQYF.

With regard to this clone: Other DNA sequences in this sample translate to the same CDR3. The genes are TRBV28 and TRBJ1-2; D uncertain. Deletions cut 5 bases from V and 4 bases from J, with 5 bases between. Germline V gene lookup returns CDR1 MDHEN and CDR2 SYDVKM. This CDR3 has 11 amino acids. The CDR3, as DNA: TGTGCCAGCAGTAGGGTCTATGGCTACACCTTC. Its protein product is CASSRVYGYTF.